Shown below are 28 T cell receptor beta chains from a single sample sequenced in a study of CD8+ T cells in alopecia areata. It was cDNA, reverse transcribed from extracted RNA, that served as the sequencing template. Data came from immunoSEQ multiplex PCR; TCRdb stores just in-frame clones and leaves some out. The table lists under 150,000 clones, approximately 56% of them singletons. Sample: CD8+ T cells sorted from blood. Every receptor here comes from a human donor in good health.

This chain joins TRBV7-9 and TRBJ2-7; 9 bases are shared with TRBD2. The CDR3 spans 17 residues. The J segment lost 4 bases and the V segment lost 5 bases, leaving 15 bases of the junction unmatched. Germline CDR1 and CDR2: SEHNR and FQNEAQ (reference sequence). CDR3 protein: CASSIPPGLASEYEQYF. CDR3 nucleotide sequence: TGTGCCAGCAGCATTCCACCGGGACTAGCCTCGGAGTACGAGCAGTACTTC.

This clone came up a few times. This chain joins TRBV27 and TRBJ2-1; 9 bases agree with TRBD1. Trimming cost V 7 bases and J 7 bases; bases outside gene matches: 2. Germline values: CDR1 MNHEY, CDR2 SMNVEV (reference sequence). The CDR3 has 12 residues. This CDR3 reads CASTGTGNEQFF. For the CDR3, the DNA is TGTGCCAGCACCGGGACAGGGAATGAGCAGTTCTTC.

CDR3 in DNA: TGCGCCAGCAGCTTCCGGGACAAAGAGACCCAGTACTTC. Translating gives CASSFRDKETQYF. The J gene is TRBJ2-5, the V gene TRBV5-1, with a tentative D call TRBD1 (6 bases). The CDR3 has 13 amino acids. Trimming shortened V by 2 bases and J by 3 bases, and 8 bases separated the two germline ends. CDR1 is SGHRS and CDR2 is YFSETQ in the germline V gene.

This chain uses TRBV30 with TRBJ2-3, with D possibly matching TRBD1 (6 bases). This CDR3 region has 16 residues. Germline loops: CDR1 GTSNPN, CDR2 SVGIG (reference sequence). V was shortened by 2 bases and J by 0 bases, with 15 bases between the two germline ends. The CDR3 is CAWSPTGSPSTDTQYF. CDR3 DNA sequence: TGTGCCTGGAGTCCAACAGGGTCCCCTAGCACAGATACGCAGTATTTT.

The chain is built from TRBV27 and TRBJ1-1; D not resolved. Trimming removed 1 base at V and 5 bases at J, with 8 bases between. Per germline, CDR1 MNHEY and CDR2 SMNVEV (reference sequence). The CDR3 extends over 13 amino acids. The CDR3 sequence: CASSLYSGTEAFF. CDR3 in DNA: TGTGCCAGCAGTTTATATTCGGGGACTGAAGCTTTCTTT.

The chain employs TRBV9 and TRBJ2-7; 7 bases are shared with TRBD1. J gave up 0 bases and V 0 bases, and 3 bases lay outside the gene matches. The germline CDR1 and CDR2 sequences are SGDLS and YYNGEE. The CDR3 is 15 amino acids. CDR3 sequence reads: CASSVASGGSYEQYF. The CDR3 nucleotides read TGTGCCAGCAGCGTAGCCTCAGGGGGCTCCTACGAGCAGTACTTC.

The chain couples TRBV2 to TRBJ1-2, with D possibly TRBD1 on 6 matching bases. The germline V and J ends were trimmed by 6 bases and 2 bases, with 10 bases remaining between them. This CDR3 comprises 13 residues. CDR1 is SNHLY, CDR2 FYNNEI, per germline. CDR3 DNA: TGTGCCAGCAGATGGACAGAGAACTATGGCTACACCTTC. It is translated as CASRWTENYGYTF. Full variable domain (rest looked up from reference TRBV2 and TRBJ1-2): EPEVTQTPSHQVTQMGQEVILRCVPISNHLYFYWYRQILGQKVEFLVSFYNNEISEKSEIFDDQFSVERPDGSNFTLKIRSTKLEDSAMYFCASRWTENYGYTFGSGTRLTVV.

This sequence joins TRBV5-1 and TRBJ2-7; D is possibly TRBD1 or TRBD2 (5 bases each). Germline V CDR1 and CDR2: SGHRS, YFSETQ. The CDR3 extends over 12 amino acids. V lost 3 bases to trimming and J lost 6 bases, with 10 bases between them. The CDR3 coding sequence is TGCGCCAGCAGCTCCCCGGGACCCGAGCAGTACTTC. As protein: CASSSPGPEQYF.

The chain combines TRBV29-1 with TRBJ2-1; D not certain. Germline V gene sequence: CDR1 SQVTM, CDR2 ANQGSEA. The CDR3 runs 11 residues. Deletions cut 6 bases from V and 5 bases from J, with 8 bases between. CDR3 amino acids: CSVAMNNEQFF. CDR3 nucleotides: TGCAGCGTGGCGATGAACAATGAGCAGTTCTTC.

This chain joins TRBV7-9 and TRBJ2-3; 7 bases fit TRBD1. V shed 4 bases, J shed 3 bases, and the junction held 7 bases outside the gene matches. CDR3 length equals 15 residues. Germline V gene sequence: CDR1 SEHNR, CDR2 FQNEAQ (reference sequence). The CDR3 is CASSYPDRATDTQYF. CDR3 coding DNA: TGTGCCAGCAGCTACCCAGACAGGGCAACAGATACGCAGTATTTT.

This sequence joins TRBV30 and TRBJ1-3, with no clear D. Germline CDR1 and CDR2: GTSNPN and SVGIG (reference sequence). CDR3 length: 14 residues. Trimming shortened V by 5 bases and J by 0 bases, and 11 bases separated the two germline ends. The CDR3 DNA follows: TGTGCCTGGTTACCACCGATCTCTGGAAACACCATATATTTT. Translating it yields CAWLPPISGNTIYF.

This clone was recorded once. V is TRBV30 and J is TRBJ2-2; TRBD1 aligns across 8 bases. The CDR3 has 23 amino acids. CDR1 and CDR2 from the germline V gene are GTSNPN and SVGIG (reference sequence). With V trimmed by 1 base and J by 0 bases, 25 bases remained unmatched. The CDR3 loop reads CAWSASDRGPQGSADANTGELFF. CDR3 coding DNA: TGTGCCTGGAGTGCCTCCGACAGGGGACCCCAGGGTAGCGCAGACGCGAACACCGGGGAGCTGTTTTTT.

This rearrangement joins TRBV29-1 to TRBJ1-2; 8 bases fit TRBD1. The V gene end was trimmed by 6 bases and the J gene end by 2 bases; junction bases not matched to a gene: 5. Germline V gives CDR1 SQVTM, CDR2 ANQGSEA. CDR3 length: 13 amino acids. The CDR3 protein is CSVPGQGNYGYTF. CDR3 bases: TGCAGCGTCCCCGGACAGGGAAACTATGGCTACACCTTC.

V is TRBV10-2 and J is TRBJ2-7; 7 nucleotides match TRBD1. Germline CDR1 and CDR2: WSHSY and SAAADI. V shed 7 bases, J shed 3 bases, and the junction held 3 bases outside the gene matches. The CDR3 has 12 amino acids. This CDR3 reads CASNRGDYEQYF. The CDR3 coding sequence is TGCGCCAGCAACAGGGGAGACTACGAGCAGTACTTC.

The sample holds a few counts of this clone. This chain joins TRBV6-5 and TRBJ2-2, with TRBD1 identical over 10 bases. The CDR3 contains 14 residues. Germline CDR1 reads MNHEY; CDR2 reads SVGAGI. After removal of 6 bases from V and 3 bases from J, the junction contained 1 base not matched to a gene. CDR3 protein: CASRGQGDTGELFF. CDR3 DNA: TGTGCCAGCAGAGGACAGGGGGACACCGGGGAGCTGTTTTTT.

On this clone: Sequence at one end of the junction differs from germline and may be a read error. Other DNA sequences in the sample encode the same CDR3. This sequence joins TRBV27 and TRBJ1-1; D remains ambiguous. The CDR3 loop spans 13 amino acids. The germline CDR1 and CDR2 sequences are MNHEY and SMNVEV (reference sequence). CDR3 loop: CASSFSTNTEAFF. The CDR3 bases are TGTGCCAGCAGTTTTTCAACGAACACTGAAGCCTTCTTT.

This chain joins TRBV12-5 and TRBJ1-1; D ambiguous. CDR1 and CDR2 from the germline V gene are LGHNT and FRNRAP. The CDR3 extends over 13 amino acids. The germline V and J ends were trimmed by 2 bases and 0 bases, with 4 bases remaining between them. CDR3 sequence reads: CASGLSLNTEAFF. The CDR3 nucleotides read TGTGCTAGTGGTTTGTCACTGAACACTGAAGCTTTCTTT.

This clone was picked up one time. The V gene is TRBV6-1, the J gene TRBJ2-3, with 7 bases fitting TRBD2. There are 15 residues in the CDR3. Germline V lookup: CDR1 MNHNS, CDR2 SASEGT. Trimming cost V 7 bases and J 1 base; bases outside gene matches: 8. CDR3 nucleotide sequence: TGTGCCAGCACCCTAGCGGAGCCCCGCACAGATACGCAGTATTTT. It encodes CASTLAEPRTDTQYF.

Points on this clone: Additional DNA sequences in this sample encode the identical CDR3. CDR3 nucleotides: TGCGCCAGCAGCTTGGCCGGGGAGCTGTTTTTT. Translation gives CASSLAGELFF. The chain employs TRBV5-1 and TRBJ2-2; D remains ambiguous. Deletions cut 0 bases from V and 6 bases from J, with 0 bases between. This CDR3 contains 11 residues. Per germline, CDR1 SGHRS and CDR2 YFSETQ.

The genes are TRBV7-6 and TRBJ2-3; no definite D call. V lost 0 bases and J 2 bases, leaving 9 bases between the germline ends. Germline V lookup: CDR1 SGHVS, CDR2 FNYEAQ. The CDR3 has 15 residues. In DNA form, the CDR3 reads TGTGCCAGCAGCTTAGCGCTCGGAGCCACAGATACGCAGTATTTT. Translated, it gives CASSLALGATDTQYF.

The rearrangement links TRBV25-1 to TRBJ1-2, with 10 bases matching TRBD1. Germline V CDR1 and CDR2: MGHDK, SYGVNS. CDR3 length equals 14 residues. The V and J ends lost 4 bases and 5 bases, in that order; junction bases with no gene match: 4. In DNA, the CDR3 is TGTGCCAGCAGTGCGACAGGGGGCGCGTATGGCTACACCTTC. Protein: CASSATGGAYGYTF.

The DNA of the CDR3 is TGTGCCAGCAGCCCGGGACAGGGACAAATGGAGACCCAGTACTTC. Translating it yields CASSPGQGQMETQYF. The V and J genes are TRBV7-2 and TRBJ2-5; TRBD1 agrees at 9 bases. The V gene's germline CDR1 is SGHTA and CDR2 FQGNSA. J was trimmed by 5 bases and V by 5 bases; bases with no gene match: 9. The CDR3 is made up of 15 amino acids.

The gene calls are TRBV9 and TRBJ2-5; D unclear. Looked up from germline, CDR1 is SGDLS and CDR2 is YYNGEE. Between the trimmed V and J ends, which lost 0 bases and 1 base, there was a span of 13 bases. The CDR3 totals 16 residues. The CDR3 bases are TGTGCCAGCAGCGTAGAAGGTGGATTCCTCCAAGAGACCCAGTACTTC. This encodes CASSVEGGFLQETQYF.

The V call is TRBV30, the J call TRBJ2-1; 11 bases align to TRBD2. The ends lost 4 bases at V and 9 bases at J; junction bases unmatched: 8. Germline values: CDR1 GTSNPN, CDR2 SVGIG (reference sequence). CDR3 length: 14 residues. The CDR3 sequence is CAWTEGLAEGEQFF. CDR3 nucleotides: TGTGCCTGGACTGAGGGACTAGCGGAGGGTGAGCAGTTCTTC.

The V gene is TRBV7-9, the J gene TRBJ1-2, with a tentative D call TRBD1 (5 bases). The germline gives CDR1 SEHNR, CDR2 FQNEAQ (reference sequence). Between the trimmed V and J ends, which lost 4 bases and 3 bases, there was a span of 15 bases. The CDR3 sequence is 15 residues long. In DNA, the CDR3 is TGTGCCAGCAGCTCCCGGACACTGGAGCACTATGGCTACACCTTC. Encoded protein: CASSSRTLEHYGYTF.

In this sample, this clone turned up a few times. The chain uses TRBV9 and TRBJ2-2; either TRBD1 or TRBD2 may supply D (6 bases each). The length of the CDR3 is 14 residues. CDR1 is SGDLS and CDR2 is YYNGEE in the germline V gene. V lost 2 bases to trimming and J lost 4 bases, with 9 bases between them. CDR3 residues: CASSVGGSTGELFF. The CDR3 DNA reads TGTGCCAGCAGCGTCGGGGGCAGCACCGGGGAGCTGTTTTTT.

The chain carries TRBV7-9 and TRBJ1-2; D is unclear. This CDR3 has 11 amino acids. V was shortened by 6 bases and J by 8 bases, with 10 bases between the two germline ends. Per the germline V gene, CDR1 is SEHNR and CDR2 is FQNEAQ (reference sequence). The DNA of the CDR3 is TGTGCCAGCAGTACCGACTGGGGCTACACCTTC. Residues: CASSTDWGYTF. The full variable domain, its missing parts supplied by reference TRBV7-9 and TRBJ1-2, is DTGVSQNPRHKITKRGQNVTFRCDPISEHNRLYWYRQTLGQGPEFLTYFQNEAQLEKSRLLSDRFSAERPKGSFSTLEIQRTEQGDSAMYLCASSTDWGYTFGSGTRLTVV.

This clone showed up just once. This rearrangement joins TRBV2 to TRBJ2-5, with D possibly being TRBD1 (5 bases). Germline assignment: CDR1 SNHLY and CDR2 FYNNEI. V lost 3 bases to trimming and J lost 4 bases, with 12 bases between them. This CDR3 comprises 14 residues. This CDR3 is CASSDDTGAETQYF. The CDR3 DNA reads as TGTGCCAGCAGTGATGACACTGGGGCAGAGACCCAGTACTTC.